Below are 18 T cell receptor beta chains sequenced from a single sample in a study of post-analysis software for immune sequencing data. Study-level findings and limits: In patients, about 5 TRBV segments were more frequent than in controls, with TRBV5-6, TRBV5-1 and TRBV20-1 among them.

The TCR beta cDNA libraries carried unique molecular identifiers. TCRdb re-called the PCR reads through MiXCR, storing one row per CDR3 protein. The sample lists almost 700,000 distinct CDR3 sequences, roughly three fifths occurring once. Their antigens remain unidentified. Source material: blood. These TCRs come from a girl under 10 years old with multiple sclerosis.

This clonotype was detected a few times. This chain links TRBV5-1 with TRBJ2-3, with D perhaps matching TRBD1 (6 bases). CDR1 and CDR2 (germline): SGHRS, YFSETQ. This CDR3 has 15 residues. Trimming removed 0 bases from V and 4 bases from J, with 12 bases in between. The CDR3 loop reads CASSLAGQGSDTQYF. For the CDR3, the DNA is TGCGCCAGCAGCTTGGCCGGCCAGGGGTCAGATACGCAGTATTTT. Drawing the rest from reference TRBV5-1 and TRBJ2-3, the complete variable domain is KAGVTQTPRYLIKTRGQQVTLSCSPISGHRSVSWYQQTPGQGLQFLFEYFSETQRNKGNFPGRFSGRQFSNSRSEMNVSTLELGDSALYLCASSLAGQGSDTQYFGPGTRLTVL.

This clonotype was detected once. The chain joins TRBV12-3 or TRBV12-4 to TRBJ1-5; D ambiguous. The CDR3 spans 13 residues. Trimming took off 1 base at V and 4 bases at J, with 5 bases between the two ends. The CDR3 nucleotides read TGTGCCAGCAGTTTAGAGAAGAATCAGCCCCAGCATTTT. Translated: CASSLEKNQPQHF.

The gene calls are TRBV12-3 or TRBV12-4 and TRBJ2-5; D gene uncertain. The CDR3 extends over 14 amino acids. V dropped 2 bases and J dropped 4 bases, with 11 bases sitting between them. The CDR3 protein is CASSLLGGAETQYF. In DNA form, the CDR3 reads TGTGCCAGCAGTTTATTGGGTGGAGCAGAGACCCAGTACTTC.

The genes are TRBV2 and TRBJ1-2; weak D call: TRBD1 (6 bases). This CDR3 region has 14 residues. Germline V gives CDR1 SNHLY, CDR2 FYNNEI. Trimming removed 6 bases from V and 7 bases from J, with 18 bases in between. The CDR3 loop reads CASRTGTISLGYTF. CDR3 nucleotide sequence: TGTGCCAGCAGGACCGGGACAATTTCTCTTGGCTACACCTTC.

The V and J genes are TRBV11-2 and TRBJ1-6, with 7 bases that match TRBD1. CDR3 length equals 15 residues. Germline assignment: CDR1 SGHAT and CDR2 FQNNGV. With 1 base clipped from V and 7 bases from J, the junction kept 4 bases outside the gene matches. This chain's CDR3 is CASSLGQGSNSPLHF. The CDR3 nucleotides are TGTGCCAGCAGCTTAGGACAGGGTAGCAATTCACCCCTCCACTTT.

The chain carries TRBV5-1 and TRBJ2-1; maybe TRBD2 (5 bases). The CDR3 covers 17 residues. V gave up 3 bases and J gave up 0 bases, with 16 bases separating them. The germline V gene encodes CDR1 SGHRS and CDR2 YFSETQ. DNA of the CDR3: TGCGCCAGCAGCTCAAGTTATGAGCGGAGCTCCTACAATGAGCAGTTCTTC. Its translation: CASSSSYERSSYNEQFF. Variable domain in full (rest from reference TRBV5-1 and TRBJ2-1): KAGVTQTPRYLIKTRGQQVTLSCSPISGHRSVSWYQQTPGQGLQFLFEYFSETQRNKGNFPGRFSGRQFSNSRSEMNVSTLELGDSALYLCASSSSYERSSYNEQFFGPGTRLTVL.

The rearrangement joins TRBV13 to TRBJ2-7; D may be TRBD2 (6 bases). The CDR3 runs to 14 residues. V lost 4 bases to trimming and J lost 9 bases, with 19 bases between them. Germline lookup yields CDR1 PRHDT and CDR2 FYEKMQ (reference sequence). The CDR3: CASSSRDGAGRQYF. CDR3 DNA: TGTGCCAGCAGCTCGAGGGACGGCGCGGGGAGGCAGTACTTC. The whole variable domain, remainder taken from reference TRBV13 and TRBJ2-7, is AAGVIQSPRHLIKEKRETATLKCYPIPRHDTVYWYQQGPGQDPQFLISFYEKMQSDKGSIPDRFSAQQFSDYHSELNMSSLELGDSALYFCASSSRDGAGRQYFGPGTRLTVT.

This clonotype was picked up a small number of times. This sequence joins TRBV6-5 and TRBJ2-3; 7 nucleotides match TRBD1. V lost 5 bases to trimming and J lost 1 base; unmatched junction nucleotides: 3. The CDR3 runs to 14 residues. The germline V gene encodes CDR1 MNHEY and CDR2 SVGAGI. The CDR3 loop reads CASSPDRGTDTQYF. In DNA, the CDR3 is TGTGCCAGCAGTCCCGACAGGGGCACAGATACGCAGTATTTT.

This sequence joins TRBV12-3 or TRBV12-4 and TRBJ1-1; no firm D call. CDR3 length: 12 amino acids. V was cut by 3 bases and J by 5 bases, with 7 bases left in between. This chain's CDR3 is CASSFDGTEAFF. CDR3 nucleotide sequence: TGTGCCAGCAGTTTTGATGGGACTGAAGCTTTCTTT.

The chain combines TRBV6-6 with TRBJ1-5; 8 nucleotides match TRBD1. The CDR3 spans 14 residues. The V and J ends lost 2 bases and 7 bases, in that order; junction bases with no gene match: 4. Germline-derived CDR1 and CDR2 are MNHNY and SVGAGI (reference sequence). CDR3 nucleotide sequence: TGTGCCAGCAGTTACGTGGACAGGGAACAGCCCCAGCATTTT. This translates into CASSYVDREQPQHF.

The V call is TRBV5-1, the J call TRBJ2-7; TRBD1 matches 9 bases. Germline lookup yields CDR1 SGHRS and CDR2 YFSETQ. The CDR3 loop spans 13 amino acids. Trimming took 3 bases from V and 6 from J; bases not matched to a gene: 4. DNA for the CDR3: TGCGCCAGCAGCTGGACAGGGGATTCCGAGCAGTACTTC. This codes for CASSWTGDSEQYF. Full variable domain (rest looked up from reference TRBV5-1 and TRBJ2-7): KAGVTQTPRYLIKTRGQQVTLSCSPISGHRSVSWYQQTPGQGLQFLFEYFSETQRNKGNFPGRFSGRQFSNSRSEMNVSTLELGDSALYLCASSWTGDSEQYFGPGTRLTVT.

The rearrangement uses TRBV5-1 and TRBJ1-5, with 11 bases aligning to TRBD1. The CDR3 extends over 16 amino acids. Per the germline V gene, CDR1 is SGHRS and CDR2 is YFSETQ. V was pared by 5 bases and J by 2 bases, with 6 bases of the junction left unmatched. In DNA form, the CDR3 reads TGCGCCAGCAGTCGGACAGGGGGCGAGGGCAATCAGCCCCAGCATTTT. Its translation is CASSRTGGEGNQPQHF.

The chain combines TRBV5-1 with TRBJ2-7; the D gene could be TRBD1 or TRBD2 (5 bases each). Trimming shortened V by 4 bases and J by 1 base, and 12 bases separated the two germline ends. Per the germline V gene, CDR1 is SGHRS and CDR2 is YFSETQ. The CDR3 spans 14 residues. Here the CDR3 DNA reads TGCGCCAGCAGCCCGGGACGGCCGTCCTACGAGCAGTACTTC. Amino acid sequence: CASSPGRPSYEQYF.

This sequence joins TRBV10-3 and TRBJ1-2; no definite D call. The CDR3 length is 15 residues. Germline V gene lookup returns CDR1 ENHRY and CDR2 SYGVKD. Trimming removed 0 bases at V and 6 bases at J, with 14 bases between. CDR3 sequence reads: CAISESTGKGNGYTF. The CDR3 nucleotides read TGTGCCATCAGTGAGTCGACGGGAAAGGGAAATGGCTACACCTTC.

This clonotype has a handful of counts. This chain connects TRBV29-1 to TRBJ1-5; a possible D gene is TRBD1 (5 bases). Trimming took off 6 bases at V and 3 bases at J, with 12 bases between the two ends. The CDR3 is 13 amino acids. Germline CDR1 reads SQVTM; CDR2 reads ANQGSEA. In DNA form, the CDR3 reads TGCAGCGTCCTAGGGGCGGTCAATCAGCCCCAGCATTTT. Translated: CSVLGAVNQPQHF.

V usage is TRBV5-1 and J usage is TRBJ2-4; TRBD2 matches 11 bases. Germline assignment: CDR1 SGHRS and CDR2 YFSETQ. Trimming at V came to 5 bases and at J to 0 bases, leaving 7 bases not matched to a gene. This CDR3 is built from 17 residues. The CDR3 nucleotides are TGCGCCAGCAGTGCAGGGACTAGCGGAATAGCCAAAAACATTCAGTACTTC. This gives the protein CASSAGTSGIAKNIQYF.

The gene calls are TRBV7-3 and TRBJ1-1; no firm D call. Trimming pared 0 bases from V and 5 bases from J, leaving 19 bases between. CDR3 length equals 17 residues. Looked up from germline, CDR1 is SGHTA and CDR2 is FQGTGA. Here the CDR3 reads CASSLTGLMELGTEAFF. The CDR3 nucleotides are TGTGCCAGCAGCTTAACTGGATTGATGGAGCTGGGGACTGAAGCTTTCTTT.

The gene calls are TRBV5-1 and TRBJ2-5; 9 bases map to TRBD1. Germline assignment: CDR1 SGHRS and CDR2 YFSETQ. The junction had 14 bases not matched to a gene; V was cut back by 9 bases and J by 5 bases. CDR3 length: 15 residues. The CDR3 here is CATSAPDRGEETQYF. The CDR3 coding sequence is TGCGCCACCTCAGCCCCGGACAGGGGAGAGGAGACCCAGTACTTC. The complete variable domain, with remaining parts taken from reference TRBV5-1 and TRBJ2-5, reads KAGVTQTPRYLIKTRGQQVTLSCSPISGHRSVSWYQQTPGQGLQFLFEYFSETQRNKGNFPGRFSGRQFSNSRSEMNVSTLELGDSALYLCATSAPDRGEETQYFGPGTRLLVL.